This TCR beta chain was captured by sequencing in a study of blood T cell repertoires in COVID-19. Assay used: immunoSEQ multiplex PCR; TCRdb lists only in-frame clones, some missing. The table has 200,000 to 250,000 clones, around 85% seen once; the top ten hold over 3%. This TCR was recovered from a woman aged 45-59 years in a cohort exposed to, infected with or recovered from COVID-19 (not recorded which). The sample consisted of PBMCs or T cells enriched from blood (not recorded which).

CDR3 bases: TGTGCCAGCAGGTTAGGGGGGGCGGCGTGGGACACCGGGGAGCTGTTTTTT. Its protein is CASRLGGAAWDTGELFF. This chain joins TRBV28 and TRBJ2-2, with a weak D call TRBD2 (7 bases). This CDR3 comprises 17 residues. Germline values: CDR1 MDHEN, CDR2 SYDVKM. V lost 6 bases, J lost 3 bases, and 20 bases lay in between.